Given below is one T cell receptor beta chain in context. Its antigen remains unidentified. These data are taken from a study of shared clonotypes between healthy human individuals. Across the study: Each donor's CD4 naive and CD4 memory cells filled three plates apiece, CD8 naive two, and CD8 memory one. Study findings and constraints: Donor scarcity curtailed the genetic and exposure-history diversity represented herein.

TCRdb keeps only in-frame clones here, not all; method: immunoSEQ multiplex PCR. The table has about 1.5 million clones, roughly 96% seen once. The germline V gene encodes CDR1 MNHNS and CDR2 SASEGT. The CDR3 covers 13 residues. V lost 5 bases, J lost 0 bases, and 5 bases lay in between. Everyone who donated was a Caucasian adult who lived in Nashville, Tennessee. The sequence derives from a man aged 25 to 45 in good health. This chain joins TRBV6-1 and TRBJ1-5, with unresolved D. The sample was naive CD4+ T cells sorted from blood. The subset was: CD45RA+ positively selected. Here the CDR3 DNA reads TGTGCCAGCAGTTGGGATAGCAATCAGCCCCAGCATTTT. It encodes CASSWDSNQPQHF.